This TCR beta chain was recovered during a study of blood T cell repertoires in COVID-19. Study-level background: Samples of COVID-19 (acute and convalescent) were obtained from the United States, Italy and Spain. Nucleic acid was either cDNA or gDNA, and it came from T cells, B-cell-depleted T cells, or PBMCs.

V lost 1 base and J lost 2, with 12 bases in between. CDR3 length: 15 residues. Germline CDR1 GTSNPN, CDR2 SVGIG (reference sequence). In the original analysis: Reference gene primer amplification yielded estimated nucleated cell counts. The protocol was immunoSEQ multiplex PCR, while the TCRdb copy is restricted to in-frame clones and leaves out a portion. The DNA was the basis for D and trimming; V, J and clone size are from that table. The table lists fewer than 250,000 clones, around 85% of them singletons, with over 5.5% in the top ten. V usage is TRBV30 and J usage is TRBJ1-3, with D maybe TRBD1 (6 bases). The sample taken for sequencing was peripheral blood. This sequence was found in a woman in her fifties or sixties with active or convalescent COVID-19. CDR3 region: CAWSGPDSAGNTIYF. The CDR3 DNA reads TGTGCCTGGAGTGGGCCGGACAGCGCTGGAAACACCATATATTTT.